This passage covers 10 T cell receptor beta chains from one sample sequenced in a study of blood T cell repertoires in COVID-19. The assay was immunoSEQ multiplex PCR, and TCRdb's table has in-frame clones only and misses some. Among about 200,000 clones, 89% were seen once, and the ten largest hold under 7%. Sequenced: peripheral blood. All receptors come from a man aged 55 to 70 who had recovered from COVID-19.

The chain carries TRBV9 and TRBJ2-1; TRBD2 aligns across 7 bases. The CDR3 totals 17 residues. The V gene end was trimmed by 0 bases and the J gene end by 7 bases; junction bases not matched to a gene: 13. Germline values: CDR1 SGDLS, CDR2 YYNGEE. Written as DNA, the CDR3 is TGTGCCAGCAGCGTAGACCCTAGGGGAGGGCCTTATAATGAGCAGTTCTTC. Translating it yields CASSVDPRGGPYNEQFF.

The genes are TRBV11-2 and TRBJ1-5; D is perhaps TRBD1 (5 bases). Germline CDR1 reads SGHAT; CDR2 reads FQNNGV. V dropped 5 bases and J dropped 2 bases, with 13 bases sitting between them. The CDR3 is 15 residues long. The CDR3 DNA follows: TGTGCCAGCAGCCTCGACCGGGGGGGCAATCAGCCCCAGCATTTT. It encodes CASSLDRGGNQPQHF.

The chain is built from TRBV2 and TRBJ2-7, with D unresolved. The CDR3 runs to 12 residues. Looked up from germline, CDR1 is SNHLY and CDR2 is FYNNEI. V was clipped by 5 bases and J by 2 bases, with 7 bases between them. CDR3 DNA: TGTGCCAGCAGTTCAGGAACCTACGAGCAGTACTTC. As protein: CASSSGTYEQYF.

CDR3 sequence: CASSLFGDLSTDTQYF. For the CDR3, the DNA is TGTGCCAGCAGCTTATTTGGAGACTTGAGCACAGATACGCAGTATTTT. The chain recombines TRBV7-2 with TRBJ2-3; D uncertain. V lost 2 bases and J lost 0, with 12 bases in between. The germline CDR1 and CDR2 sequences are SGHTA and FQGNSA. This CDR3 region has 16 residues.

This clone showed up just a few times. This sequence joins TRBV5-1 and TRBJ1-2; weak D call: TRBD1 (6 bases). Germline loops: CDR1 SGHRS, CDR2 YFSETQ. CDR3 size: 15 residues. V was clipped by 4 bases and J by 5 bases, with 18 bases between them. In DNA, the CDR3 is TGCGCCAGCAGCCCGACAGGCTTAGGGACATATGGCTACACCTTC. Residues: CASSPTGLGTYGYTF. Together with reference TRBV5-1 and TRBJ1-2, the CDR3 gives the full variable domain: KAGVTQTPRYLIKTRGQQVTLSCSPISGHRSVSWYQQTPGQGLQFLFEYFSETQRNKGNFPGRFSGRQFSNSRSEMNVSTLELGDSALYLCASSPTGLGTYGYTFGSGTRLTVV.

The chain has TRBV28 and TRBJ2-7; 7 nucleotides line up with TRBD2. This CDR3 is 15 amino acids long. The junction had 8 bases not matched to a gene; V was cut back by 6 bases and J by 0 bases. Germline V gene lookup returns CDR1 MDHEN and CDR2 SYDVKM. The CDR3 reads CASSTSRGGSYEQYF. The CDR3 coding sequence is TGTGCCAGCAGCACCTCCCGCGGGGGCTCCTACGAGCAGTACTTC.

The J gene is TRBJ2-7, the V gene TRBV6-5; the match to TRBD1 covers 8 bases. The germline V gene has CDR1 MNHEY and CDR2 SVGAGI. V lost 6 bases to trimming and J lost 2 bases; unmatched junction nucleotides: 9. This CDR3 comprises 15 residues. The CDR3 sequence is CASRVGQGSTYEQYF. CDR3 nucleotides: TGTGCCAGCAGGGTTGGACAGGGAAGCACCTACGAGCAGTACTTC.

This chain's CDR3 is CASSFGQPNIQETQYF. The CDR3 DNA follows: TGTGCCAGCAGCTTCGGACAGCCAAATATCCAAGAGACCCAGTACTTC. The chain carries TRBV5-5 and TRBJ2-5, with TRBD1 as a possible D gene (6 bases). From germline, CDR1 is SGHKS and CDR2 YYEKEE (reference sequence). This CDR3 comprises 16 residues. V was clipped by 2 bases and J by 1 base, with 15 bases between them.

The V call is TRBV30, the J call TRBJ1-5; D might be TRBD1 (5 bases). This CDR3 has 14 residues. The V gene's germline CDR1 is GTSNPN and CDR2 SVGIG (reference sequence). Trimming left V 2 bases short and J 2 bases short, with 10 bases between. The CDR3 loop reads CAWSRGAGNQPQHF. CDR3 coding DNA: TGTGCCTGGAGTCGCGGGGCCGGCAATCAGCCCCAGCATTTT. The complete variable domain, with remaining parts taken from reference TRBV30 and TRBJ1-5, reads SQTIHQWPATLVQPVGSPLSLECTVEGTSNPNLYWYRQAAGRGLQLLFYSVGIGQISSEVPQNLSASRPQDRQFILSSKKLLLSDSGFYLCAWSRGAGNQPQHFGDGTRLSIL.

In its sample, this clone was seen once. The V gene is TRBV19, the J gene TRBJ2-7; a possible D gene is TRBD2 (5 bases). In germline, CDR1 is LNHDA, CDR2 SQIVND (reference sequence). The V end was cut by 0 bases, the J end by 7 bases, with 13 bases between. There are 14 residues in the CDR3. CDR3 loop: CASSIDLTPGEQYF. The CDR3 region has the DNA TGTGCCAGTAGTATAGACCTAACTCCGGGGGAGCAGTACTTC.